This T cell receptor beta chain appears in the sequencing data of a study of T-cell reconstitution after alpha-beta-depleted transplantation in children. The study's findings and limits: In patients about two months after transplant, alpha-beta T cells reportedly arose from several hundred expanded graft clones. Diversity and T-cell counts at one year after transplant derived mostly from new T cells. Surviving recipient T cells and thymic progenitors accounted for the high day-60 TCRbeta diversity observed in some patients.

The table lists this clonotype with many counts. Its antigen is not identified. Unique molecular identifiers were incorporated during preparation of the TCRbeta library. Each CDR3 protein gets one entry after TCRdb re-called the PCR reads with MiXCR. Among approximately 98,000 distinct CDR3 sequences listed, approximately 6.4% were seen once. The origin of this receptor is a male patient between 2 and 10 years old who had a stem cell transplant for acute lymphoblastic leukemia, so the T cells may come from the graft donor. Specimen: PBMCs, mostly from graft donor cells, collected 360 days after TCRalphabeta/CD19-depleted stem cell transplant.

In DNA form, the CDR3 reads TGTGCCAGCAGCGCAGCGGGACGCGCCTACAATGAGCAGTTCTTC. It yields the protein CASSAAGRAYNEQFF. The chain recombines TRBV7-9 with TRBJ2-1, with 7 nucleotides matching TRBD2. V shed 5 bases, J shed 2 bases, and the junction held 6 bases outside the gene matches. The CDR3 spans 15 residues. The germline V gene has CDR1 SEHNR and CDR2 FQNEAQ (reference sequence).